This T cell receptor (beta chain) was documented in a study of T cell responses to AZD1222 COVID-19 vaccine (dated by TCRdb to the early 2020s). The study in broad terms: AZD1222 recipients whose second dose came at about 4 weeks and those whose second dose came at about 12 weeks were combined into one group, since spike-specific TCR depth and breadth did not differ between the two schedules. Trial participants were enrolled by age into subgroups of 18-55, 56-69 and 70-plus years, and roughly 150, 30 and 60 TCR-sequenced participants, respectively, were included in these subgroups. TCR sequencing was performed for roughly 240 trial participants, of whom about 200 were given two doses of AZD1222 and 26 were given two doses of MenACWY control vaccine. General study outcomes and caveats: Most participants were white British and females outnumbered males, and the authors suggested that clonal diversity may have been underestimated. CD4 TCRs associated with the vaccine covered the entire spike protein, and the dominant responses were in regions 160-218 and 743-854. Conclusions about previously exposed vaccinees are limited, since just five or six AZD1222 recipients were seropositive for SARS-CoV-2 at baseline. In the small 56-69-year group, the increase in depth fell short of significance, most likely because of low power. Reportedly, close to half of the unique spike-specific TCRs recognized epitopes lying outside the regions that are mutated in the B.1.351 and B.1.1.7 variants. Because no day 14 peak-response samples were available, the repertoires could be characterized only after the peak T cell response. A significant rise in spike-specific TCR breadth and depth was observed after two AZD1222 doses relative to day 0 and relative to MenACWY recipients.

The germline V gene (reference sequence) gives CDR1 as LNHDA and CDR2 as SQIVND. V is trimmed back by 5 bases and J by 7 bases, and the junction contains 10 bases that no gene match accounts for. The CDR3 sequence holds 17 residues, the cysteine and phenylalanine included. The entry retains the CDR3 DNA only, 51 bases that are in frame from base 1. This specimen's time point label, per the study, means: baseline before first vaccination. The vaccinee samples were drawn from two UK trials, COV001 and COV002, one of which was a single-blind randomized controlled phase 2/3 trial testing AZD1222 (ChAdOx1 nCoV-19) in healthy adults. For TCRbeta chain sequencing, PBMC samples from trial participants were taken at day 0 and at day 28 after the second dose. The CDR3 regions of human TCRbeta chains were subjected to immunosequencing. The authors' analysis ran thus. TCRs in the repertoires were compared against a reference library of SARS-CoV-2-specific TCRs that had been generated with the MIRA antigen-specificity platform. Breadth was defined as the fraction of unique TCRs that were SARS-CoV-2-associated. Depth was defined as the fraction of total T cells that were SARS-CoV-2-associated. Each spike-specific TCR was assigned to its reactive spike region and to a CD4 or CD8 class using the MIRA data. Log10-transformed breadth and depth values were compared by one-way ANOVA with Sidak's multiple comparisons tests. TCRdb mirrors the immuneACCESS table, restricted to in-frame sequences. Some clones are absent from its copies; in checked studies, under half trace to an unresolved V gene, and the reason for the others is unknown. The DNA gave D and trimming, while V, J and clone size come from that table. The sample yields under 150,000 clones; 85% to 95% were counted once. 1.5% to 2% of the sample is in the top ten clones.

With regard to this clone: Its antigen remains unidentified. Base-call qualities are not available, and no considerably larger clone is one nucleotide away.

This specimen consisted of peripheral blood, obtained on day 0 of AZD1222 vaccination. The receptor chain draws on TRBV19 and TRBJ2-1, and 14 junction bases match TRBD2. This clonotype was sampled from an adult in good health. The CDR3 region: CASSYTTSGRAGNEQFF. The DNA sequence reads TGTGCCAGTAGTTATACGACTAGCGGGAGGGCCGGGAATGAGCAGTTCTTC.